This T cell receptor beta chain was captured in a study of blood T cell repertoires in COVID-19 (dated by TCRdb to about 2020). Notes on the research overall: Samples covering the acute and convalescent phases of COVID-19 were provided by collaborators in the United States, Italy and Spain. The prospective study material was composed of cDNA or gDNA derived from T cells, B-cell-depleted T cells, or PBMCs. Subjects who had been exposed to COVID-19, were actively infected with it, or had recovered from it provided the deeply sampled blood TCRbeta repertoires that made up the dataset. The repertoires were released in a freely available public database intended as a resource for research on the immune response to SARS-CoV-2. The samples were drawn from two sources: the first 160 participants of the ongoing ImmuneRACE study, and 950 to 1,500 subjects contributed by 6 global collaborators. A de-identified subject ID, COVID-19 status, age in years and sex were almost always included in the sample metadata. Where HLA class I and class II types were available, the types were taken from metadata supplied by the sample provider, not from assay-based typing. Overall results and qualifications from the work: The quantity of clinical and demographic metadata differed by source and by participant and was supplied without curation.

Participants in the prospective study were enrolled through a virtual design, were aged about 18 to 90 years, and lived in under 25 United States geographic areas. In the prospective study, participants were assigned to cohorts based on the clinical history participants reported in a screening survey and a study questionnaire. For ImmuneRACE Cohort 3, a participant was defined as recovered based on two consecutive negative NP/OP PCR tests, clearance by a healthcare professional, or resolution of symptoms. In the prospective study, mobile phlebotomists collected whole blood, serum and a nasopharyngeal or oropharyngeal swab from each participant. Over an approximately 2-month period, participants in the prospective study had the option of providing additional blood draws and questionnaires. Blood samples from the prospective study were shipped frozen or at room temperature prior to DNA extraction.

The germline ends are 12 bases apart after V is trimmed by 0 bases and J by 9 bases. CDR1 MGHRA and CDR2 YSYEKL are derived from the germline V gene. Taken from cysteine to phenylalanine, the CDR3 has 13 residues. Just the 39-base CDR3 DNA is kept, in frame starting at base 1. TCRbeta CDR3 regions were amplified from genomic DNA using the immunoSEQ Assay, a bias-controlled multiplex PCR. As for the authors' bioinformatics: The number of nucleated cells in each sample was estimated by amplification of reference gene primers within the assay. To quantify the absolute abundance of each unique TCRbeta CDR3 rearrangement, sequence reads were collapsed and filtered. For each sample, productive Simpson clonality was calculated as the square root of Simpson's diversity index across productive rearrangements. TCRdb re-hosts the immuneACCESS table, in-frame sequences only. Its copies lack some clones; in the studies checked, an unresolved V gene accounts for under half of them, and the cause for the rest is not known. V and J calls and clone size come straight from that table; D and trimming were deduced from the DNA. Counted in this sample were about 300,000 clones; 85% of them appeared once. 2% to 3% of the sample is taken by the ten largest.

Regarding this clone: The target of this receptor is not known. No base-level quality is on record; no much larger clone is a single base apart.

Input material: PBMCs or T cells enriched from blood (not recorded which). The V and J segments used are TRBV4-1 and TRBJ2-7; the D gene is not confidently resolved. The source is a woman in her fifties or sixties who had recovered from COVID-19. The sequenced DNA: TGCGCCAGCAGCCAAGACCGCGAGACACTGCAGTACTTC. This sequence encodes CASSQDRETLQYF.